This is a list of T cell receptor beta chains from one sample in a study of beta chain features in type 1 diabetes. Measured with immunoSEQ multiplex PCR; TCRdb has only the in-frame clones, and not every one. The table has a few hundred thousand clones, approximately 25% seen once. Sequencing was done on a sample of naive CD4+ T cells from blood. These receptors originate from a woman between 25 and 40 years old with type 1 diabetes. Each CDR3 is given with its conserved first and last residue. The D gene is left open where the match is weak. A clone size is listed for some rows: how often the clone was seen (once, few, many), or a class if it is expanded.

J: TRBJ2-1
size: few
V: TRBV18
D: TRBD2
DNA: TGTGCCAGCTCACCTCTATCTAGCGGGATGGGTAATGAGCAGTTCTTC
CDR3: CASSPLSSGMGNEQFF

J: TRBJ1-2
size: -
V: TRBV4-2
D: -
DNA: TGTGCCAGCAGCCAAGAGTGGAGTGGCTACACCTTC
CDR3: CASSQEWSGYTF

J: TRBJ2-5
size: -
V: TRBV29-1
D: -
DNA: TGCAGCGTGGAGGGTCCGCAAGAGACCCAGTACTTC
CDR3: CSVEGPQETQYF

J: TRBJ2-7
size: few
V: TRBV18
D: TRBD1
DNA: TGTGCCAGTTCTCGGACAGGGCGAGGAGATTGGCAGTACTTC
CDR3: CASSRTGRGDWQYF

J: TRBJ1-2
size: -
V: TRBV30
D: TRBD1
DNA: TGTGCCTGGACCCCCGGGACAGGGAACGGCTACACCTTC
CDR3: CAWTPGTGNGYTF

J: TRBJ2-1
size: -
V: TRBV2
D: -
DNA: TGTGCCAGCACTCTCTACAATGAGCAGTTCTTC
CDR3: CASTLYNEQFF

J: TRBJ1-1
size: few
V: TRBV4-1
D: -
DNA: TGCGCCAGCAGCCAACAGTCGGCGGACACTGAAGCTTTCTTT
CDR3: CASSQQSADTEAFF

J: TRBJ2-3
size: few
V: TRBV7-2
D: TRBD1
DNA: TGTGCCAGCAGCCGGGACAGGGGAGATACGCAGTATTTT
CDR3: CASSRDRGDTQYF

J: TRBJ1-1
size: few
V: TRBV4-1
D: TRBD1
DNA: TGCGCCAGCAGCCTACCGACAGGGCGGAACACTGAAGCTTTCTTT
CDR3: CASSLPTGRNTEAFF

J: TRBJ2-5
size: few
V: TRBV29-1
D: -
DNA: TGCAGCGTTCAAACCAGGGCATCATTGATAGAGACCCAGTACTTC
CDR3: CSVQTRASLIETQYF

J: TRBJ2-1
size: few
V: TRBV2
D: TRBD2
DNA: TGTGCCAGCGGGGGGGACGGCGATGAGCAGTTCTTC
CDR3: CASGGDGDEQFF

J: TRBJ2-5
size: once
V: TRBV7-3
D: TRBD1
DNA: TGTGCCAGCAGCTTGGCCCCCGGGACAGGGAGCGAGACCCAGTACTTC
CDR3: CASSLAPGTGSETQYF

J: TRBJ2-1
size: few
V: TRBV30
D: -
DNA: TGTGCCTGGAGTGTCAGGTTCAATGAGCAGTTCTTC
CDR3: CAWSVRFNEQFF

J: TRBJ2-5
size: -
V: TRBV2
D: TRBD1
DNA: TGTGCCAGTCTGGGTGCCAGGGGGGAGACCCAGTACTTC
CDR3: CASLGARGETQYF

J: TRBJ2-5
size: -
V: TRBV6-6
D: -
DNA: TGTGCCAGCAGCACAGAGGTAGCGGTCCAAGAGACCCAGTACTTC
CDR3: CASSTEVAVQETQYF

J: TRBJ1-2
size: few
V: TRBV7-9
D: TRBD1
DNA: TGTGCCAGCAGCCCGACAGGGTCCAACTATGGCTACACCTTC
CDR3: CASSPTGSNYGYTF

J: TRBJ1-1
size: -
V: TRBV5-1
D: -
DNA: TGCGCCAGCAGCTTGGCGGGGAACACTGAAGCTTTCTTT
CDR3: CASSLAGNTEAFF

J: TRBJ2-5
size: -
V: TRBV7-2
D: -
DNA: TGTGCCAGCAGTTCTCGAGACTTC
CDR3: CASSSRDF

J: TRBJ1-4
size: -
V: TRBV6-1
D: -
DNA: TGTGCCAGCAGTGAGTCATTCGGGGGAAAACTGTTTTTT
CDR3: CASSESFGGKLFF

J: TRBJ2-1
size: few
V: TRBV18
D: TRBD1
DNA: TGTGCCAGCTCGCAACAGGGGGAGATTCCCAATGAGCAGTTCTTC
CDR3: CASSQQGEIPNEQFF

J: TRBJ1-3
size: -
V: TRBV30
D: -
DNA: TGTGCCTGGGGTCGAGTAAACACCATATATTTT
CDR3: CAWGRVNTIYF

J: TRBJ1-5
size: few
V: TRBV2
D: -
DNA: TGTGCCAGCAGTGAAGGCACGTGGGAGGGTCAGCCCCAGCATTTT
CDR3: CASSEGTWEGQPQHF

J: TRBJ1-2
size: few
V: TRBV30
D: -
DNA: TGTGCCTGGAGTCTGGGACTCCGTGGCTACACCTTC
CDR3: CAWSLGLRGYTF

J: TRBJ2-2
size: few
V: TRBV12-5
D: TRBD1
DNA: TGTGCTAGTGGTTTGGGAGACAGGGTCACCGGGGAGCTGTTTTTT
CDR3: CASGLGDRVTGELFF

J: TRBJ2-1
size: few
V: TRBV2
D: -
DNA: TGTGCCAGCAATGCGGGGTCCTACAATGAGCAGTTCTTC
CDR3: CASNAGSYNEQFF

J: TRBJ2-7
size: -
V: TRBV2
D: TRBD2
DNA: TGTGCCAGCAGGACTAGCGGCACCTACGAGCAGTACTTC
CDR3: CASRTSGTYEQYF

J: TRBJ2-5
size: -
V: TRBV5-6
D: -
DNA: TGTGCCAGCAGCTTCCGGGACACCCAAGAGACCCAGTACTTC
CDR3: CASSFRDTQETQYF

J: TRBJ1-1
size: few
V: TRBV6-1
D: -
DNA: TGTGCCAGCAGGGTCGGGAGGACTGAAGCTTTCTTT
CDR3: CASRVGRTEAFF

J: TRBJ2-1
size: -
V: TRBV29-1
D: -
DNA: TGCAGCGTTGGTAGTGCCGATGAGCAGTTCTTC
CDR3: CSVGSADEQFF

J: TRBJ2-1
size: -
V: TRBV5-6
D: TRBD2
DNA: TGTGCCAGCAGCTTCCGGGAGGGGTACAATGAGCAGTTCTTC
CDR3: CASSFREGYNEQFF

J: TRBJ2-5
size: few
V: TRBV7-9
D: TRBD2
DNA: TGTGCCAGCAGCTTAGTGGGACTAGTGGAAGAGACCCAGTACTTC
CDR3: CASSLVGLVEETQYF

J: TRBJ1-5
size: -
V: TRBV7-9
D: TRBD1
DNA: TGTGCCAGCAGCTTCGGGACAGGGGGTGTTCAAGCCCAGCATTTT
CDR3: CASSFGTGGVQAQHF

J: TRBJ1-2
size: -
V: TRBV5-1
D: -
DNA: TGCGCCAGCAGCTTGGCCCAGGGTCGACAATATGGCTACACCTTC
CDR3: CASSLAQGRQYGYTF

J: TRBJ2-5
size: -
V: TRBV29-1
D: TRBD2
DNA: TGCAGCGTTGAAGAGGGAAAAAGCGGGAGTGCCTGGGGAGAGACCCAGTACTTC
CDR3: CSVEEGKSGSAWGETQYF

J: TRBJ2-3
size: -
V: TRBV30
D: -
DNA: TGTGCCTGGAGTGTGGGCGGGACCACAGATACGCAGTATTTT
CDR3: CAWSVGGTTDTQYF